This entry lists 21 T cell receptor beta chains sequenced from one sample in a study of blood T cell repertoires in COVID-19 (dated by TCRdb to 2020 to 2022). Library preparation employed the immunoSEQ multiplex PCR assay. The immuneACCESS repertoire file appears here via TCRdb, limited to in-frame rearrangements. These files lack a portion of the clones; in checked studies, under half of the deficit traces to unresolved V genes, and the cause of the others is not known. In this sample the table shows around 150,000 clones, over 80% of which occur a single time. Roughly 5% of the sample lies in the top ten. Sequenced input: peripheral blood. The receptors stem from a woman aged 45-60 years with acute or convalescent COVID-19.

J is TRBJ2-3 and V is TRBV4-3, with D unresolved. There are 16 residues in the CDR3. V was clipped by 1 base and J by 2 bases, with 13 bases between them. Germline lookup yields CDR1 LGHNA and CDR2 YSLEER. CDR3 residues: CASSQGWQSVTDTQYF. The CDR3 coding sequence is TGCGCCAGCAGCCAAGGTTGGCAGTCAGTCACAGATACGCAGTATTTT.

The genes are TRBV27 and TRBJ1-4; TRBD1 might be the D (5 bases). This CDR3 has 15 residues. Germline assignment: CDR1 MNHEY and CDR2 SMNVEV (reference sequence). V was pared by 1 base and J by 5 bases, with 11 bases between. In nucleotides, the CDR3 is TGTGCCAGCAGTTTATGGGGGGAGTCAAATGAAAAACTGTTTTTT. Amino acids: CASSLWGESNEKLFF.

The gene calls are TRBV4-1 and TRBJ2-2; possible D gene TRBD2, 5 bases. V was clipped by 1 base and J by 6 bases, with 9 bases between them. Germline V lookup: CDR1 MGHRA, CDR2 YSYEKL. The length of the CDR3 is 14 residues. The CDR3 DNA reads TGCGCCAGCAGCCAAGTCGGGGAAGCCGGGGAGCTGTTTTTT. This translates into CASSQVGEAGELFF.

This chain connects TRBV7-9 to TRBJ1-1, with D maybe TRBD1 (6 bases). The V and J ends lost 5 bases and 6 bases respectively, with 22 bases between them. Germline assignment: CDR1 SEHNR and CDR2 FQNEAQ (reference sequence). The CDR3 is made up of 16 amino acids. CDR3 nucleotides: TGTGCCAGCAGCGCAATGCCAGGGGCGGTAAGCGCTGAAGCTTTCTTT. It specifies CASSAMPGAVSAEAFF.

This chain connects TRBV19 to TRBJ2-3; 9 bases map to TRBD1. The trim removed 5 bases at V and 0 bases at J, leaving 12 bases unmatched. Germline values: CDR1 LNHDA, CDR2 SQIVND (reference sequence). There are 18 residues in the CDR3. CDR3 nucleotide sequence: TGTGCCAGTAGTCATCTATATACAGGGGGCGGAAGCACAGATACGCAGTATTTT. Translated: CASSHLYTGGGSTDTQYF.

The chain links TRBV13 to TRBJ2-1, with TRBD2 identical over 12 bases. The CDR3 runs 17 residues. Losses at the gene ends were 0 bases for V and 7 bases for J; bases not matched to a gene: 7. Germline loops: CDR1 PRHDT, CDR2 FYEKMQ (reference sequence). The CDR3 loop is CASSLGLGLAGINEQFF. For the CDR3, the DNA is TGTGCCAGCAGCTTAGGCCTAGGACTAGCGGGGATTAATGAGCAGTTCTTC.

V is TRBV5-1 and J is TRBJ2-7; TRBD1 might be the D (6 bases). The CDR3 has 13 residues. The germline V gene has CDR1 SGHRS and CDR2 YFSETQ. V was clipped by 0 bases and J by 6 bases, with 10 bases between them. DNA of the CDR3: TGCGCCAGCAGCTTGGGTCAGGGGCCCGAGCAGTACTTC. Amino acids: CASSLGQGPEQYF.

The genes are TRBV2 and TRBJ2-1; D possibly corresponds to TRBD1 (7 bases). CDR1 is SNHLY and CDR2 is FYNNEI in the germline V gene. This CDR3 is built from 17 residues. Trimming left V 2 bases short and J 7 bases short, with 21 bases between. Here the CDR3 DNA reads TGTGCCAGCAGTGAACTGTGGGGGACAGAAGGGGGGAATGAGCAGTTCTTC. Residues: CASSELWGTEGGNEQFF.

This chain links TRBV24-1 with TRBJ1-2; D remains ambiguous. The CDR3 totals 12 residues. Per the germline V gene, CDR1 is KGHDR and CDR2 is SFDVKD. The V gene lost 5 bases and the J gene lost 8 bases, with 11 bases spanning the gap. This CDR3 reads CATSVVGGGYTF. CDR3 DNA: TGTGCCACCAGTGTCGTGGGAGGCGGCTACACCTTC.

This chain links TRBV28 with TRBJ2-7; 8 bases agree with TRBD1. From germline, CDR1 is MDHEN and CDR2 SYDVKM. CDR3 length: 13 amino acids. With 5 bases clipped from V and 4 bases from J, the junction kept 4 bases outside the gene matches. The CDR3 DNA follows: TGTGCCAGCAGTACCAGGACAGGGTACGAGCAGTACTTC. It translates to CASSTRTGYEQYF. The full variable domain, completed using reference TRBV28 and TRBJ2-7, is DVKVTQSSRYLVKRTGEKVFLECVQDMDHENMFWYRQDPGLGLRLIYFSYDVKMKEKGDIPEGYSVSREKKERFSLILESASTNQTSMYLCASSTRTGYEQYFGPGTRLTVT.

The CDR3 DNA reads as TGTGCCAGCAGCTCGACAGGGGACAGGCAGTATTTT. It translates to CASSSTGDRQYF. The chain carries TRBV28 and TRBJ2-3; TRBD1 agrees at 8 bases. This CDR3 spans 12 amino acids. J gave up 11 bases and V 6 bases, and 7 bases lay outside the gene matches. Germline lookup yields CDR1 MDHEN and CDR2 SYDVKM.

The CDR3 here is CASNEAYSNQPQHF. In DNA, the CDR3 is TGTGCCAGCAACGAGGCTTATAGCAATCAGCCCCAGCATTTT. The rearrangement links TRBV28 to TRBJ1-5; D is uncertain. This CDR3 comprises 14 residues. Germline V lookup: CDR1 MDHEN, CDR2 SYDVKM. V lost 7 bases and J lost 0, with 10 bases in between.

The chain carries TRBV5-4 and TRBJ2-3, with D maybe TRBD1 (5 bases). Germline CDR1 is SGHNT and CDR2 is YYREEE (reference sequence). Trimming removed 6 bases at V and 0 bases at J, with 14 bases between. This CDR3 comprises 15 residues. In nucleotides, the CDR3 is TGTGCCAGCACCTCCGTAGGGGTTAGCACAGATACGCAGTATTTT. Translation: CASTSVGVSTDTQYF.

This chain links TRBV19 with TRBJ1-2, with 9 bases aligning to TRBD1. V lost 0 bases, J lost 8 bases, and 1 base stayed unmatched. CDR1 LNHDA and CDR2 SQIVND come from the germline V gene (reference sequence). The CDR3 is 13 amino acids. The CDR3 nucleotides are TGTGCCAGTAGTATAGATGGGACAGGGGGCTACACCTTC. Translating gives CASSIDGTGGYTF.

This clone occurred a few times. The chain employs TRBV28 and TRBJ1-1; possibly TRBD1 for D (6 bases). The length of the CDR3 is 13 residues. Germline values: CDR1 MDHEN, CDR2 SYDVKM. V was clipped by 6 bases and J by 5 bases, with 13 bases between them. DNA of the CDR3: TGTGCCAGCAGATGGACAGACCGAACTGAAGCTTTCTTT. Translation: CASRWTDRTEAFF. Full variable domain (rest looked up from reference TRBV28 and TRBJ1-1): DVKVTQSSRYLVKRTGEKVFLECVQDMDHENMFWYRQDPGLGLRLIYFSYDVKMKEKGDIPEGYSVSREKKERFSLILESASTNQTSMYLCASRWTDRTEAFFGQGTRLTVV.

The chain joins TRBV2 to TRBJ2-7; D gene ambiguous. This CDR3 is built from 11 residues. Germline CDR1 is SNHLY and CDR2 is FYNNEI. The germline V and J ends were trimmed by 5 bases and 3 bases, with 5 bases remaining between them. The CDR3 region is CASSPHYEQYF. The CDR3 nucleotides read TGTGCCAGCAGTCCCCACTACGAGCAGTACTTC.

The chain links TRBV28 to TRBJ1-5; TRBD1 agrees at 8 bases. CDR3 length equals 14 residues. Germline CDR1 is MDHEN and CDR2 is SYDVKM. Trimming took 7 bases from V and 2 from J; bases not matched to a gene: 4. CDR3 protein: CASIPGGGNQPQHF. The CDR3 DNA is TGTGCCAGCATCCCAGGGGGCGGCAATCAGCCCCAGCATTTT.

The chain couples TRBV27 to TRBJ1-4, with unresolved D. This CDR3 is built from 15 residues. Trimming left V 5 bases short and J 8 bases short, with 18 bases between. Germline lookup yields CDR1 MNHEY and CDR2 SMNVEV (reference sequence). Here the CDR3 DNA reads TGTGCCAGCAGTACCCTCCTAAATCGAGGGGAAAAACTGTTTTTT. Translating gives CASSTLLNRGEKLFF.

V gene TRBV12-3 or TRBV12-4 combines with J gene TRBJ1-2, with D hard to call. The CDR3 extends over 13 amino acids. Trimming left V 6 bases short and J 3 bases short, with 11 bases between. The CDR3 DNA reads TGTGCCAGCAGCGACGGAGCATACTATGGCTACACCTTC. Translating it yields CASSDGAYYGYTF.

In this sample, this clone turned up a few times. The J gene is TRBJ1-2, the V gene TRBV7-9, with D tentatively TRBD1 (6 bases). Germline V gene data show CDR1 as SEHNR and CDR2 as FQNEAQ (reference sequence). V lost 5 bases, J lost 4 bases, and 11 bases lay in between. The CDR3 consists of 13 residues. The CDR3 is CASSLTGPYGYTF. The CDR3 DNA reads TGTGCCAGCAGCCTCACAGGGCCCTATGGCTACACCTTC.

The CDR3, as DNA: TGCGCCAGCAGAAGGGGCTACGAGCAGTACTTC. It specifies CASRRGYEQYF. The chain carries TRBV5-1 and TRBJ2-7; a weak D match, TRBD1 (5 bases). The CDR3 is made up of 11 amino acids. Germline V gene lookup returns CDR1 SGHRS and CDR2 YFSETQ. With 5 bases removed from V and 3 bases from J, the gap between germline ends came to 6 bases.